The clone carrying this T cell receptor (beta chain) was counted a single time. This record belongs to a study of OX40 agonist ivuxolimab in advanced cancers. The germline V gene has CDR1 MNHEY and CDR2 SVGAGI. Trimming took off 2 bases at V and 6 bases at J, with 10 bases between the two ends. The CDR3 is 13 residues long. The assay was immunoSEQ multiplex PCR, and TCRdb's table has in-frame clones only and misses some. The sample includes 60,000 to 95,000 clones, 90% of them seen just once. The receptor was isolated from an adult with an advanced solid tumor such as melanoma, head and neck, liver or kidney cancer. The chain has TRBV6-5 and TRBJ1-1; D call uncertain. Sample: CD4+ or CD8+ T cells sorted from blood, taken in a trial of the OX40 agonist ivuxolimab. CDR3 coding DNA: TGTGCCAGCAGTTACGCGCGCGGGGCTGAAGCTTTCTTT. It yields the protein CASSYARGAEAFF.